This entry lists 17 T cell receptor beta chains sequenced from one sample in a study of T cell changes during pregnancy in multiple sclerosis. Clones were read by immunoSEQ multiplex PCR, and TCRdb kept only the in-frame ones, dropping some. The data contain 40,000 or so clones, more than 80% of them singletons. The input for sequencing was CD4+ T cells from peripheral blood mononuclear cells, taken in the third trimester of pregnancy. These receptors were taken from a female donor with multiple sclerosis, enrolled in a pregnancy study.

The V gene is TRBV29-1, the J gene TRBJ1-2; no definite D call. This CDR3 is built from 13 residues. CDR1 and CDR2 from the germline V gene are SQVTM and ANQGSEA. V was cut by 4 bases and J by 7 bases, with 16 bases left in between. CDR3 nucleotides: TGCAGCGTTGTAATCCCCGGGATTGTTGGCTACACCTTC. This codes for CSVVIPGIVGYTF.

The chain links TRBV7-2 to TRBJ2-4; 8 bases align to TRBD2. CDR3 size: 14 residues. CDR1 SGHTA and CDR2 FQGNSA come from the germline V gene. V lost 5 bases, J lost 5 bases, and 5 bases stayed unmatched. In nucleotides, the CDR3 is TGTGCCAGCAGCCGGCCGGGAGGGGAAAACATTCAGTACTTC. Encoded protein: CASSRPGGENIQYF.

The genes are TRBV5-4 and TRBJ2-7; D unresolved. This CDR3 contains 12 residues. Germline V gene lookup returns CDR1 SGHNT and CDR2 YYREEE (reference sequence). The V end lost 0 bases, the J end lost 6 bases, and 7 bases lay between the germline ends. CDR3 sequence reads: CASSLGLTEQYF. In nucleotides, the CDR3 is TGTGCCAGCAGCTTGGGCCTAACCGAGCAGTACTTC.

The chain employs TRBV11-2 and TRBJ2-3; TRBD2 matches 9 bases. The V gene's germline CDR1 is SGHAT and CDR2 FQNNGV. The CDR3 length is 16 residues. J was trimmed by 2 bases and V by 3 bases; bases with no gene match: 6. The chain's CDR3 is CASSLRRLAVTDTQYF. As DNA, the CDR3 is TGTGCCAGCAGCTTGAGGAGACTAGCGGTCACAGATACGCAGTATTTT.

This rearrangement joins TRBV7-3 to TRBJ2-2; 7 bases match TRBD1. After removal of 2 bases from V and 1 base from J, the junction contained 7 bases not matched to a gene. Germline V gene data show CDR1 as SGHTA and CDR2 as FQGTGA. The CDR3 is 17 residues long. The CDR3 reads CASSLLGGGGNTGELFF. For the CDR3, the DNA is TGTGCCAGCAGCTTATTAGGGGGCGGAGGGAACACCGGGGAGCTGTTTTTT.

V gene TRBV30 combines with J gene TRBJ1-2; TRBD1 agrees at 10 bases. Losses at the gene ends were 3 bases for V and 7 bases for J; bases not matched to a gene: 8. CDR1 GTSNPN and CDR2 SVGIG come from the germline V gene (reference sequence). CDR3 length: 14 amino acids. The CDR3 bases are TGTGCCTGGAGGGGGACAGGGGTTTGGGGTGGCTACACCTTC. Translation: CAWRGTGVWGGYTF.

The chain links TRBV2 to TRBJ2-2; D may be TRBD2 (6 bases). Germline loops: CDR1 SNHLY, CDR2 FYNNEI. V lost 7 bases to trimming and J lost 1 base, with 13 bases between them. The CDR3 has 15 residues. The CDR3 DNA is TGTGCCAGCAAGAGGACTACCCGGAACACCGGGGAGCTGTTTTTT. Its protein product is CASKRTTRNTGELFF.

The chain has TRBV19 and TRBJ1-1, with 7 nucleotides matching TRBD1. Trimming cost V 6 bases and J 2 bases; bases outside gene matches: 6. This CDR3 has 14 amino acids. CDR1 and CDR2 (germline): LNHDA, SQIVND (reference sequence). Here the CDR3 reads CASSYRGRNTEAFF. CDR3 nucleotides: TGTGCCAGTAGCTACAGGGGACGCAACACTGAAGCTTTCTTT.

The rearrangement joins TRBV19 to TRBJ2-3; D remains ambiguous. The germline V and J ends were trimmed by 4 bases and 3 bases, with 5 bases remaining between them. The CDR3 is 12 amino acids. Germline assignment: CDR1 LNHDA and CDR2 SQIVND (reference sequence). The CDR3 nucleotides read TGTGCCAGTAGTACTATAACAGATACGCAGTATTTT. The encoded protein is CASSTITDTQYF. The full variable domain, in which reference TRBV19 and TRBJ2-3 provide the parts outside the CDR3, is DGGITQSPKYLFRKEGQNVTLSCEQNLNHDAMYWYRQDPGQGLRLIYYSQIVNDFQKGDIAEGYSVSREKKESFPLTVTSAQKNPTAFYLCASSTITDTQYFGPGTRLTVL.

Comments on this clone: Its ends do not fully match the called genes, so a read error is possible. The chain carries TRBV2 and TRBJ2-7, with D perhaps matching TRBD1 (5 bases). There are 10 residues in the CDR3. Germline CDR1 reads SNHLY; CDR2 reads FYNNEI. The CDR3: CASSERGPLF. The CDR3 nucleotides are TGTGCCAGCAGTGAAAGGGGCCCACTCTTC. Complete variable domain (other parts from reference TRBV2 and TRBJ2-7): EPEVTQTPSHQVTQMGQEVILRCVPISNHLYFYWYRQILGQKVEFLVSFYNNEISEKSEIFDDQFSVERPDGSNFTLKIRSTKLEDSAMYFCASSERGPLFGPGTRLTVT.

This chain links TRBV2 with TRBJ2-1; D may be TRBD1 (5 bases). Germline V gives CDR1 SNHLY, CDR2 FYNNEI. The CDR3 runs 16 residues. The ends were cut back, 7 bases at V and 0 bases at J, with 16 bases in the middle. The CDR3 nucleotides are TGTGCCAGCAACATGGACCACAGGAGCTCCTACAATGAGCAGTTCTTC. Translated, it gives CASNMDHRSSYNEQFF.

The V gene is TRBV25-1, the J gene TRBJ1-1; tentatively, D is TRBD1 (6 bases). The CDR3 sequence is 14 residues long. Trimming left V 2 bases short and J 6 bases short, with 13 bases between. Germline values: CDR1 MGHDK, CDR2 SYGVNS. As DNA, the CDR3 is TGTGCCAGCAGTGAAATGACAGGATTATCTGAAGCTTTCTTT. Its protein is CASSEMTGLSEAFF.

The chain is built from TRBV2 and TRBJ2-1, with 10 bases aligning to TRBD1. Germline CDR1 and CDR2: SNHLY and FYNNEI. There are 15 residues in the CDR3. The V segment lost 9 bases and the J segment 2 bases; nucleotides outside the gene matches: 7. The CDR3 DNA reads TGTGCCAGATCCAAGGGACAGGGGACCTACAATGAGCAGTTCTTC. Protein sequence: CARSKGQGTYNEQFF.

The chain employs TRBV5-5 and TRBJ2-7, with a tentative D call TRBD1 (5 bases). V lost 7 bases and J 1 base, leaving 6 bases between the germline ends. The CDR3 is 11 residues long. Germline V gives CDR1 SGHKS, CDR2 YYEKEE (reference sequence). The CDR3: CASDRSYEQYF. CDR3 bases: TGTGCCAGCGACAGATCCTACGAGCAGTACTTC.

CDR3 amino acids: CASSVRQGAAGANVLTF. CDR3 sequence (DNA): TGTGCCAGCAGCGTACGACAGGGGGCAGCTGGGGCCAACGTCCTGACTTTC. The J gene is TRBJ2-6, the V gene TRBV5-6; the match to TRBD1 covers 10 bases. Germline V gene lookup returns CDR1 SGHDT and CDR2 YYEEEE. This CDR3 has 17 amino acids. Trimming removed 4 bases from V and 2 bases from J; junction bases left unmatched: 6.

The J gene is TRBJ2-6, the V gene TRBV4-2; D is undetermined. This CDR3 contains 14 residues. Germline loops: CDR1 LGHNA, CDR2 YNFKEQ. V was cut by 1 base and J by 5 bases, with 6 bases left in between. Here the CDR3 DNA reads TGTGCCAGCAGCCAAGCCCACAGGGCCAACGTCCTGACTTTC. It is translated as CASSQAHRANVLTF.

V is TRBV27 and J is TRBJ1-4; possibly TRBD1 for D (5 bases). Trimming pared 3 bases from V and 3 bases from J, leaving 11 bases between. Germline CDR1 and CDR2: MNHEY and SMNVEV (reference sequence). The CDR3 runs 15 residues. CDR3 protein: CASSFSWTPNEKLFF. In nucleotides, the CDR3 is TGTGCCAGCAGTTTTTCCTGGACACCTAATGAAAAACTGTTTTTT.